The 17 T cell receptor beta chains given below trace back to one sample, sequenced in a study of Ad26.COV2.S vaccination and SARS-CoV-2 variants. Treatment meaning: roughly 20 received Ad26.COV2.S at low or high dose, single or two shots; about 5 received placebo; per-sample allocation not given. Each sample was drawn 63 days after the first injection (of vaccine or placebo). Repertoires were generated with immunoSEQ multiplex PCR, while TCRdb's copy carries only in-frame clones and drops some. The profile shows fewer than 600,000 clones, 80% to 90% of them singletons. This specimen was peripheral blood, taken in a trial of Ad26.COV2.S vaccine versus placebo. Receptors were obtained from a person aged 18 to 59 who received the Ad26.COV2.S COVID-19 vaccine or a placebo.

The chain uses TRBV7-9 and TRBJ1-2; no definite D call. The CDR3 extends over 12 amino acids. Germline CDR1 and CDR2: SEHNR and FQNEAQ (reference sequence). Trimming took off 6 bases at V and 4 bases at J, with 9 bases between the two ends. The CDR3 loop reads CASRAGLYGYTF. The CDR3 region has the DNA TGTGCCAGCAGGGCCGGTCTCTATGGCTACACCTTC.

The chain uses TRBV18 and TRBJ2-1, with no clear D. CDR1 KGHSH and CDR2 LQKENI come from the germline V gene. CDR3 size: 13 residues. V was clipped by 4 bases and J by 9 bases, with 13 bases between them. In DNA, the CDR3 is TGTGCCAGCTCACGCCCACTGGACGGTGAGCAGTTCTTC. This translates into CASSRPLDGEQFF.

The chain couples TRBV5-1 to TRBJ2-3, with 9 nucleotides matching TRBD2. In germline, CDR1 is SGHRS, CDR2 YFSETQ. Losses at the gene ends were 0 bases for V and 3 bases for J; bases not matched to a gene: 5. This CDR3 is 16 amino acids long. CDR3 protein: CASSLAGTSRTDTQYF. CDR3 in DNA: TGCGCCAGCAGCTTGGCTGGGACTAGCAGGACAGATACGCAGTATTTT.

The chain uses TRBV18 and TRBJ1-5, with D possibly matching TRBD1 (5 bases). From germline, CDR1 is KGHSH and CDR2 LQKENI. The V and J ends lost 2 bases and 1 base respectively, with 9 bases between them. The CDR3 runs 15 residues. The CDR3 loop is CASSPTPGSNQPQHF. CDR3 DNA sequence: TGTGCCAGCTCACCAACCCCAGGGAGCAATCAGCCCCAGCATTTT.

J is TRBJ2-7 and V is TRBV4-2, with TRBD1 as a possible D gene (6 bases). The germline gives CDR1 LGHNA, CDR2 YNFKEQ. V was pared by 4 bases and J by 4 bases, with 11 bases between. The CDR3 is 13 amino acids. CDR3 nucleotides: TGTGCCAGCAGCCTCAACGACAGGTACGAGCAGTACTTC. This gives the protein CASSLNDRYEQYF.

The rearrangement uses TRBV7-9 and TRBJ2-5; 13 bases align to TRBD2. The CDR3 extends over 15 amino acids. The germline CDR1 and CDR2 sequences are SEHNR and FQNEAQ (reference sequence). The V segment lost 7 bases and the J segment 1 base; nucleotides outside the gene matches: 3. DNA of the CDR3: TGTGCCAGCATGGGGACTAGCGGGATCCAAGAGACCCAGTACTTC. Encoded protein: CASMGTSGIQETQYF.

Here the CDR3 DNA reads TGCGCCAGCAGCTCCGGATTAGGTACCTATGGCTACACCTTC. Translating it yields CASSSGLGTYGYTF. The chain is built from TRBV5-1 and TRBJ1-2; no definite D call. This CDR3 has 14 amino acids. Germline lookup yields CDR1 SGHRS and CDR2 YFSETQ. Trimming shortened V by 3 bases and J by 4 bases, and 13 bases separated the two germline ends. Supplemented by reference TRBV5-1 and TRBJ1-2, the full variable domain reads KAGVTQTPRYLIKTRGQQVTLSCSPISGHRSVSWYQQTPGQGLQFLFEYFSETQRNKGNFPGRFSGRQFSNSRSEMNVSTLELGDSALYLCASSSGLGTYGYTFGSGTRLTVV.

The chain couples TRBV7-9 to TRBJ1-2; no definite D call. This CDR3 spans 14 amino acids. The V end was cut by 1 base, the J end by 1 base, with 7 bases between. Germline CDR1 and CDR2: SEHNR and FQNEAQ (reference sequence). CDR3 region: CASSLETSNYGYTF. CDR3 coding DNA: TGTGCCAGCAGCTTAGAGACAAGTAACTATGGCTACACCTTC.

V usage is TRBV4-1 and J usage is TRBJ1-5, with 7 positions matching TRBD1. The CDR3 covers 15 residues. CDR1 and CDR2 (germline): MGHRA, YSYEKL. Trimming removed 2 bases from V and 7 bases from J; junction bases left unmatched: 8. The CDR3 loop reads CASSQPDREGQPQHF. The CDR3 DNA reads as TGCGCCAGCAGCCAACCTGACAGGGAGGGCCAGCCCCAGCATTTT.

The V and J genes are TRBV30 and TRBJ2-5; D unclear. Germline CDR1 GTSNPN, CDR2 SVGIG (reference sequence). V gave up 5 bases and J gave up 7 bases, with 8 bases separating them. The length of the CDR3 is 10 residues. The CDR3 reads CAWGSRTQYF. The CDR3 DNA sequence: TGTGCCTGGGGGTCTCGGACCCAGTACTTC.

Remarks on this clone: Other nucleotide sequences from this sample produce the same CDR3. V gene TRBV5-1 combines with J gene TRBJ2-1; D perhaps matches TRBD2 (6 bases). This CDR3 has 15 amino acids. Trimming pared 0 bases from V and 1 base from J, leaving 8 bases between. From germline, CDR1 is SGHRS and CDR2 YFSETQ. Here the CDR3 DNA reads TGCGCCAGCAGCTTGGGGGCGGGGTCCTACAATGAGCAGTTCTTC. Its protein product is CASSLGAGSYNEQFF.

This sequence joins TRBV19 and TRBJ1-5, with D possibly TRBD1 on 5 matching bases. The V and J ends lost 4 bases and 6 bases respectively, with 10 bases between them. From germline, CDR1 is LNHDA and CDR2 SQIVND (reference sequence). The CDR3 has 13 residues. The CDR3 DNA is TGTGCCAGTAGTACACAGGTTTTTCAGCCCCAGCATTTT. Translating it yields CASSTQVFQPQHF.

The gene calls are TRBV19 and TRBJ1-2; the D is unclear. This CDR3 is 12 amino acids long. CDR1 and CDR2 (germline): LNHDA, SQIVND (reference sequence). The V end lost 0 bases, the J end lost 8 bases, and 7 bases lay between the germline ends. In DNA, the CDR3 is TGTGCCAGTAGTATAGACCGTTTCGGCTACACCTTC. It codes for CASSIDRFGYTF.

The V gene is TRBV7-2, the J gene TRBJ2-1; 9 positions match TRBD2. This CDR3 spans 15 amino acids. Germline V gene lookup returns CDR1 SGHTA and CDR2 FQGNSA. After removal of 5 bases from V and 7 bases from J, the junction contained 9 bases not matched to a gene. The CDR3 reads CASSIGTSSRNEQFF. As DNA, the CDR3 is TGTGCCAGCAGCATTGGGACTAGCTCCCGAAATGAGCAGTTCTTC.

This chain links TRBV4-1 with TRBJ2-7, with 7 bases aligning to TRBD2. Germline assignment: CDR1 MGHRA and CDR2 YSYEKL. The CDR3 sequence is 15 residues long. The junction had 9 bases not matched to a gene; V was cut back by 1 base and J by 6 bases. In DNA form, the CDR3 reads TGCGCCAGCAGCCAAGTGGGGGGGAGGTCCGGCGAGCAGTACTTC. Protein sequence: CASSQVGGRSGEQYF.

This chain joins TRBV6-5 and TRBJ2-1; no firm D call. This CDR3 spans 11 amino acids. Germline assignment: CDR1 MNHEY and CDR2 SVGAGI. Trimming stripped 8 bases from V and 5 bases from J, with 7 bases between. CDR3 residues: CASRTNNEQFF. The CDR3, as DNA: TGTGCCAGCCGTACAAACAATGAGCAGTTCTTC.

The gene calls are TRBV28 and TRBJ1-5; D is uncertain. V lost 8 bases and J 5 bases, leaving 13 bases between the germline ends. This CDR3 comprises 13 residues. CDR1 and CDR2 (germline): MDHEN, SYDVKM. This chain's CDR3 is CASGGGTYQPQHF. CDR3 in DNA: TGTGCCAGCGGTGGCGGAACTTATCAGCCCCAGCATTTT.